A single TCR beta chain is shown here with its context. This entry comes from a study of blood T cell repertoires in COVID-19. Study-wide background: There were acute and convalescent COVID-19 samples, and they came from the United States, Italy and Spain.

TCRdb's table, derived via immunoSEQ multiplex PCR, lists solely in-frame clones and lacks some. The sample includes approximately 150,000 clones, about 88% seen only once; the top ten take around 2%. Germline-derived CDR1 and CDR2 are SGDLS and YYNGEE. This CDR3 is 14 amino acids long. The V end was cut by 0 bases, the J end by 8 bases, with 11 bases between. The V call is TRBV9, the J call TRBJ1-4, with D maybe TRBD1 (5 bases). The receptor's source is a man aged 50-59 years who had recovered from COVID-19. Sequencing input: peripheral blood. The CDR3 DNA follows: TGTGCCAGCAGCGTAGCCCAGGGTGAGGAAAAACTGTTTTTT. Translation: CASSVAQGEEKLFF. Combining the CDR3 with reference TRBV9 and TRBJ1-4 gives the whole variable domain DSGVTQTPKHLITATGQRVTLRCSPRSGDLSVYWYQQSLDQGLQFLIQYYNGEERAKGNILERFSAQQFPDLHSELNLSSLELGDSALYFCASSVAQGEEKLFFGSGTQLSVL.